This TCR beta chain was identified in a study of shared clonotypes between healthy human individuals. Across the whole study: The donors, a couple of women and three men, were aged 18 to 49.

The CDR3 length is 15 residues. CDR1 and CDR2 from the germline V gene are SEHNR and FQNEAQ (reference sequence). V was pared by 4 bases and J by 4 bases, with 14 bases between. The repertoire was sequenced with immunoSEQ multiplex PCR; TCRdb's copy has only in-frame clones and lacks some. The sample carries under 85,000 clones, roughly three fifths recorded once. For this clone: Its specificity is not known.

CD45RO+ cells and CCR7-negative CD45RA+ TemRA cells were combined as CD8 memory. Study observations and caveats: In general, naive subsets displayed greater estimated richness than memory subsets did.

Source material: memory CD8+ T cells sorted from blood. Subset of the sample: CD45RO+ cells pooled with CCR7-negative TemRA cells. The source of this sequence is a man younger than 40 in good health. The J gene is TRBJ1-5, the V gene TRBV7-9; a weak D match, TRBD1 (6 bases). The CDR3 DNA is TGTGCCAGCAGCTCGGACAGCGGGCGTAATCAGCCCCAGCATTTT. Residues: CASSSDSGRNQPQHF.